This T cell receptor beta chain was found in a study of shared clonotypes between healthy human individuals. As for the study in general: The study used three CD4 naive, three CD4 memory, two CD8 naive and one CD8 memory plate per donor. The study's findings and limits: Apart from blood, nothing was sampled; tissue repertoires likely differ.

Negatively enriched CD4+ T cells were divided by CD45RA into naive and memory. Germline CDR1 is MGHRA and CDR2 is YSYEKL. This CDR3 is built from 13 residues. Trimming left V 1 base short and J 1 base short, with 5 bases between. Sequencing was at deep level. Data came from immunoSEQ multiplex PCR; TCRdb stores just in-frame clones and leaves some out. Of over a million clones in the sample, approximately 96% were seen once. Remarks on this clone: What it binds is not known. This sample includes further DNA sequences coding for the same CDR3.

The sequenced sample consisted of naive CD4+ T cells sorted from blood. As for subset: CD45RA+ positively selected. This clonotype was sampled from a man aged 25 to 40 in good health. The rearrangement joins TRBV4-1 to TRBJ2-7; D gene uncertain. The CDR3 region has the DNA TGCGCCAGCAGCCAAGGCTCGTCCTACGAGCAGTACTTC. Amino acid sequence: CASSQGSSYEQYF.